This TCR delta chain was sequenced during a study of gammadelta T cells in human blood. This clone is categorized as large. Its cognate antigen is unknown. Other DNA sequences in the sample encode the same CDR3. Study-wide findings and caveats: Microbial exposure reportedly appeared to drive polyclonal expansion of innate gamma-delta T cells right after birth.

Germline V gene sequence: CDR1 TSWWSYY, CDR2 QGS. The CDR3 extends over 16 amino acids. J lost 4 bases, V lost 2 bases, and 7 bases had no gene match. TCRdb reprocessed the RT-PCR reads using CATT. The sample consists of about 780 delta-chain clones, roughly 40% of them appearing once. The source material was non-Vgamma9Vdelta2 gamma-delta T cells from infant blood. The rearrangement uses TRDV1 and TRDJ1; TRDD3 aligns across 10 bases. This sequence was found in a human donor. The CDR3 spells CALGEVRGIRYDKLIF. The CDR3 region has the DNA TGTGCTCTTGGGGAAGTTAGGGGGATACGTTACGATAAACTCATCTTT.